This T cell receptor beta chain is drawn from a study of blood T cells in healthy people across ages. Study results and limitations: Observed TCR beta diversity showed a strong correlation with the percentage of naive T cells as measured by flow cytometry. Greater diversity and more naive CD4+ cells were seen in long-lived donors than in aged donors. Expanded clonotype shifts may have been confounded, as the donors had an unknown CMV status.

Each donor had 8 to 10 milliliters of peripheral blood drawn. This clonotype was observed at least ten times. The antigen is undetermined. In germline, CDR1 is SQVTM, CDR2 ANQGSEA. CDR3 length: 14 residues. The V end lost 7 bases, the J end lost 0 bases, and 15 bases lay between the germline ends. Sample-barcoded 5' priming and a J-beta primer mix drove a second PCR of roughly 6 to 12 cycles. Each CDR3 protein gets one entry after TCRdb re-called the 5' RACE reads with MiXCR. The sample yields over 600,000 distinct CDR3 sequences, roughly 43% seen once. The receptor was derived from a man of 80 years or more in good health. The sample consisted of blood. The chain combines TRBV29-1 with TRBJ1-1; D remains unclear. CDR3 protein: CSATPSGMNTEAFF. CDR3 nucleotide sequence: TGCAGCGCTACCCCCAGCGGTATGAACACTGAAGCTTTCTTT.